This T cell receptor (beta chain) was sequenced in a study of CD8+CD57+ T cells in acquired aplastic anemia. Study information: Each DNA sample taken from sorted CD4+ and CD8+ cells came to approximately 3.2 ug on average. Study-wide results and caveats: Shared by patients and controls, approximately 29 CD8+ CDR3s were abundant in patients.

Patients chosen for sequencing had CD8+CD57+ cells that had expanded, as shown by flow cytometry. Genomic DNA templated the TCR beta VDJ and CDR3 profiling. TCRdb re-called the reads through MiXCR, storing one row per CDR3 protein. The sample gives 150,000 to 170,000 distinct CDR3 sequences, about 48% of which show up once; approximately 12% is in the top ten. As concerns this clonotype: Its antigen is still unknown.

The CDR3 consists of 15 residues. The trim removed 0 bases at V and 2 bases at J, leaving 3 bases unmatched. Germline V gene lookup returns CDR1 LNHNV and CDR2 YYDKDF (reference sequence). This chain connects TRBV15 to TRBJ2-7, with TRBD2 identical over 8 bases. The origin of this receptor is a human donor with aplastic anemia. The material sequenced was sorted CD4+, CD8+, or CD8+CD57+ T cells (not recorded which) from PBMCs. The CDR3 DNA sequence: TGTGCCACCAGCAGAGATCGGCGGGGGGCCTACGAGCAGTACTTC. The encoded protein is CATSRDRRGAYEQYF.